A selection of T cell receptor beta chains follows, all from one sample in a study of T cell repertoires in cytomegalovirus infection. Which antigens these TCRs recognize remains unknown. Each CDR3 protein is one row after TCRdb ran MiXCR on the reads. The table records roughly 860,000 distinct CDR3 sequences, 30% to 35% of them present only once. The sequencing here drew on cultured CD8+ T cells from PBMCs, taken from culture after CMV antigen stimulation. The receptors were sampled from a human donor in good health (CMV status not recorded). Some clones in this sample may be carry-over from other donors' samples. The CDR3 runs from the conserved cysteine through the conserved F or W. A D gene is named only where the DNA matches it firmly. Size values are once, few and many counts, or a class for expanded clones, and some rows have none.

J gene,V gene,D gene,clone size,CDR3 DNA,CDR3 protein
TRBJ1-2,TRBV14,.,.,TGTGCCAGCAGCCAAGAGGGAACTTACTATGGCTACACCTTC,CASSQEGTYYGYTF
TRBJ2-5,TRBV6-5,TRBD2,.,TGTGCCAGCAGTTACTCGGGCGGGGGGGCGCAGACCCAGTACTTC,CASSYSGGGAQTQYF
TRBJ2-1,TRBV27,.,.,TGTGCCAGCAGTAACTCCCCAGGGGCGAGCTCCTACAATGAGCAGTTCTTC,CASSNSPGASSYNEQFF
TRBJ2-7,TRBV12-3/TRBV12-4,TRBD2,.,TGTGCCACCAAACCCGCGGGGGGGCTACACGAGCAGTACTTC,CATKPAGGLHEQYF
TRBJ1-5,TRBV4-1,.,.,TGCGCCAGCAGCCCCTCGGGGGATCTCTATCGTCAGCCCCAGCATTTT,CASSPSGDLYRQPQHF
TRBJ2-3,TRBV12-3/TRBV12-4,TRBD2,many,TGTGCCAGCAGTTTAGAGGAGACTAGCGGGGGCCTGTTCACAGATACGCAGTATTTT,CASSLEETSGGLFTDTQYF
TRBJ2-2,TRBV6-2/TRBV6-3,.,few,TGTGCCAGCAGTTACGTCGGGGAGAGCACCGGGGAGCTGTTTTTT,CASSYVGESTGELFF
TRBJ2-1,TRBV9,TRBD2,few,TGTGCCAGCAGCCTAGCGGGCCCCTCAGACTATGAGCAGTTCTTC,CASSLAGPSDYEQFF
TRBJ1-5,TRBV27,.,.,TGTGCCAGCAGTTTGACTCCCAACTACAATCAGCCCCAGCATTTT,CASSLTPNYNQPQHF
TRBJ2-3,TRBV9,.,.,TGTGCCAGCAGCACCCCAACCAGGGGCGTTACCACAGATACGCAGTATTTT,CASSTPTRGVTTDTQYF
TRBJ1-2,TRBV10-3,.,.,TGTGCCATCAGTGATGGGACCTATGGCTACACCTTC,CAISDGTYGYTF
TRBJ1-1,TRBV10-3,.,.,TGTGCCACTATGGAGGGCCTTGAAGCTTTCTTT,CATMEGLEAFF
TRBJ2-1,TRBV4-3,.,few,TGCGCCAGCAGCCAAGAAGCGCGTCGGTACAATGAGCAGTTCTTC,CASSQEARRYNEQFF
TRBJ2-2,TRBV24-1,TRBD1,.,TGTGCCACCAGTTCTGACAGGGGGACCGGGGAGCTGTTTTTT,CATSSDRGTGELFF
TRBJ1-5,TRBV10-2,.,once,TGCGCCAGCAGTGAGTCGGGGCTTTATCAGCCCCAGCATTTT,CASSESGLYQPQHF
TRBJ2-3,TRBV19,TRBD2,.,TGTGCCAGTACCGAACTAGCGGGGGGCACAGATACGCAGTATTTT,CASTELAGGTDTQYF
TRBJ2-2,TRBV10-2,.,once,TGCGCCAGCAGTGAGCCGGGCCAGACGAACACCGGGGAGCTGTTTTTT,CASSEPGQTNTGELFF
TRBJ1-6,TRBV6-5,.,.,TGTGCCAGCAGGTTTGCCCGTTCACCGGATTCACCCCTCCACTTT,CASRFARSPDSPLHF
TRBJ2-4,TRBV5-4,.,few,TGTGCCAGCAGCACGGGGTCGGACATTCAGTACTTC,CASSTGSDIQYF
TRBJ1-5,TRBV7-2,.,many,TGTGCCAGCAGCTCCCTGTATGGGTCCGAAAGCAATCAGCCCCAGCATTTT,CASSSLYGSESNQPQHF
TRBJ2-3,TRBV28,.,few,TGTGCCAGCAGGACAGGGCTCGGGGGCGCAGATACGCAGTATTTT,CASRTGLGGADTQYF
TRBJ1-1,TRBV7-4,.,.,TGTGCCAGCAGCCCGTTAGGGAGCGGGGGTGGAAACACTGAAGCTTTCTTT,CASSPLGSGGGNTEAFF
TRBJ2-1,TRBV6-8,.,.,TGTGCCAGCATGACGGAGAGCTCCTACAATGAGCAGTTCTTC,CASMTESSYNEQFF
TRBJ2-5,TRBV6-2/TRBV6-3,TRBD1,few,TGTGCCAGCAACCTTCTCGGGACAGGGGGCGGGGAGACCCAGTACTTC,CASNLLGTGGGETQYF
TRBJ1-1,TRBV27,TRBD1,.,TGTGCCAGCAGTTTATCTCCGTGGACAGGGAAGACTGAAGCTTTCTTT,CASSLSPWTGKTEAFF
TRBJ1-3,TRBV12-3/TRBV12-4,.,few,TGTGCCAGCACCTCCGGTTTCTCTGGAAACACCATATATTTT,CASTSGFSGNTIYF
TRBJ1-3,TRBV4-3,.,.,TGCGCCAGTAGCCAAGAGTATGGATTCGACTCTGGAAACACCACATATTTT,CASSQEYGFDSGNTTYF
TRBJ2-3,TRBV19,TRBD2,.,TGTGCCAGTAGTCTTTCGGGGACTAGCGGGGTTACCACAGATACGCAGTATTTT,CASSLSGTSGVTTDTQYF
TRBJ1-2,TRBV6-2/TRBV6-3,.,few,TGTGCCAGCAGTTACTCGAAGTTAGATGGATTCTATGGCTACACCTTC,CASSYSKLDGFYGYTF
TRBJ2-2,TRBV5-6,.,.,TGTGCCAGCAGCTTGTCGCTAACGAACACCGGGGAGCTGTTTTTT,CASSLSLTNTGELFF
TRBJ2-2,TRBV7-9,.,.,TGTGCCAGCACCCCCACAGGGTATAAGAGTAACACCGGGGAGCTGTTTTTT,CASTPTGYKSNTGELFF
TRBJ2-6,TRBV23-1,.,few,TGCGCCAGCAGTCAAACCGCGGACACCTCTGGGGCCAACGTCCTGACTTTC,CASSQTADTSGANVLTF
TRBJ1-2,TRBV14,.,.,TGTGCCAGCAGCCAGTACAGGGCCGATGGCTACACCTTC,CASSQYRADGYTF
TRBJ1-4,TRBV20-1,TRBD1,few,TGCAGTGTCCCGGGACAGGATTATGAAAAACTGTTTTTT,CSVPGQDYEKLFF
TRBJ2-3,TRBV12-5,.,few,TGTGCTAGTGGTTGGTTCTTGGGACTGTCTAGCACAGATACGCAGTATTTT,CASGWFLGLSSTDTQYF
TRBJ1-2,TRBV6-1,.,.,TGTGCCAGCAGTCCTGCCAGGACGGGCTATGGCTACACCTTC,CASSPARTGYGYTF
TRBJ1-4,TRBV6-5,TRBD1,.,TGTGCCAGCAGTTACTCGGACAGGGGGGGTGAAAAACTGTTTTTT,CASSYSDRGGEKLFF